This TCR beta chain came from a study of beta chain features in type 1 diabetes. Whole-study context: Age, gender and cell yields were similar between patients and healthy donors. Sorted cell examination encompassed about 110,000,000 cells across all samples. Study-wide results and limits: Patients' naive, central memory and Treg TCRB repertoires seemed closer to one another than those of healthy donors. With patients and controls alike, PCR might favor shorter templates to an equal degree.

This clone was counted only a few times. The antigen remains unidentified. This CDR3 has 15 amino acids. CDR1 is MNHNY, CDR2 SVGAGI, per germline (reference sequence). V shed 6 bases and J shed 7 bases, with 16 bases lying between them. The sequenced template was cDNA made from the entire isolated RNA. The method was immunoSEQ multiplex PCR; TCRdb's version includes in-frame clones alone and lacks a portion of them. The repertoire holds 680,000 or so clones, with 15% as singletons. Material: naive CD4+ T cells from blood. The chain combines TRBV6-6 with TRBJ1-6; D ambiguous. This TCR was sampled from a man younger than 30 in good health. CDR3 residues: CASSREAGSNSPLHF. DNA of the CDR3: TGTGCCAGCAGCAGAGAGGCGGGGTCGAATTCACCCCTCCACTTT.